This T cell receptor beta chain was retrieved from a study of blood T cells in healthy people across ages. Germline lookup yields CDR1 DFQATT and CDR2 SNEGSKA (reference sequence). J was trimmed by 5 bases and V by 7 bases; bases with no gene match: 15. The CDR3 totals 15 residues. A second PCR of 7 to 11 cycles used a sample-barcoded 5' primer and a J-beta primer mix. A single record per CDR3 protein comes from TCRdb applying MiXCR to the 5' RACE reads. The data contain approximately 1.5 million distinct CDR3 sequences, roughly two fifths of them seen just once; the ten biggest clones take up about 4.1%. Each sample gave at least 6.5 million isolated PBMCs.

The receptor was isolated from a woman aged 18-30 years in good health. The chain employs TRBV20-1 and TRBJ2-3; TRBD2 aligns across 7 bases. The sample taken for sequencing was blood. CDR3: CSVIHGGSWGDTQYF. In DNA, the CDR3 is TGCAGTGTCATCCATGGCGGGAGTTGGGGAGATACGCAGTATTTT.